One and the same sample provided the 10 T cell receptor beta chains below, sequenced in a study of T cell responses to AZD1222 COVID-19 vaccine. Sequenced by immunoSEQ multiplex PCR; TCRdb stores in-frame clones only, minus some. This table holds around 110,000 clones, roughly 88% found once. This specimen was peripheral blood, taken on day 0 of MenACWY control vaccination. These receptors all stem from an adult in good health.

A remark on this clone: The same CDR3 is also encoded by other DNA sequences in this sample. The J gene is TRBJ2-5, the V gene TRBV3-1 (or the pseudogene TRBV3-2), with unresolved D. Germline CDR1 and CDR2: LGHDT and YNNKEL (reference sequence). There are 10 residues in the CDR3. Trimming removed 3 bases from V and 5 bases from J, with 1 base in between. CDR3 in amino acids: CASSQETQYF. In DNA, the CDR3 is TGTGCCAGCAGCCAGGAGACCCAGTACTTC.

This chain joins TRBV18 and TRBJ2-5; no firm D call. Trimming pared 6 bases from V and 3 bases from J, leaving 14 bases between. The CDR3 covers 14 residues. CDR1 and CDR2 from the germline V gene are KGHSH and LQKENI. CDR3 DNA: TGTGCCAGCTCCCAACAATACTCTGAAGAGACCCAGTACTTC. It is translated as CASSQQYSEETQYF.

The CDR3 coding sequence is TGCGCCAGCAGCCAAACCGCGGTAGGGGCTTACTACAATGAGCAGTTCTTC. Translating it yields CASSQTAVGAYYNEQFF. The chain uses TRBV4-1 and TRBJ2-1; D might be TRBD1 (5 bases). CDR1 is MGHRA and CDR2 is YSYEKL in the germline V gene. V was shortened by 2 bases and J by 3 bases, with 17 bases between the two germline ends. The CDR3 covers 17 residues.

V and J are TRBV7-8 and TRBJ1-4, with 7 bases aligning to TRBD1. Germline V gives CDR1 SGHVS, CDR2 FQNEAQ. The CDR3 spans 17 residues. The V segment lost 1 base and the J segment 7 bases; nucleotides outside the gene matches: 12. The DNA for the CDR3 is TGTGCCAGCAGCTTAGTCGGAGGGGGCATAATAAGTGAAAAACTGTTTTTT. This translates into CASSLVGGGIISEKLFF. Using reference TRBV7-8 and TRBJ1-4 for the parts outside the CDR3, the full variable domain is GAGVSQSPRYKVAKRGQDVALRCDPISGHVSLFWYQQALGQGPEFLTYFQNEAQLDKSGLPSDRFFAERPEGSVSTLKIQRTQQEDSAVYLCASSLVGGGIISEKLFFGSGTQLSVL.

The chain joins TRBV11-2 to TRBJ1-1; D perhaps matches TRBD1 (6 bases). Germline CDR1 is SGHAT and CDR2 is FQNNGV. Trimming took off 2 bases at V and 5 bases at J, with 12 bases between the two ends. This CDR3 is 14 amino acids long. The CDR3 is CASSLMGAGTEAFF. The CDR3 DNA is TGTGCCAGCAGCTTAATGGGGGCGGGAACTGAAGCTTTCTTT.

The chain employs TRBV12-3 or TRBV12-4 and TRBJ1-5; perhaps TRBD1 as D (6 bases). The V end lost 5 bases, the J end lost 7 bases, and 12 bases lay between the germline ends. This CDR3 has 13 amino acids. The DNA for the CDR3 is TGTGCCAGCAGTCATGGGGGCGGGCAGCCCCAGCATTTT. Protein sequence: CASSHGGGQPQHF.

CDR3 residues: CASSRTGPPGNEQFF. As DNA, the CDR3 is TGTGCCAGTAGTAGGACAGGTCCCCCTGGCAATGAGCAGTTCTTC. The chain uses TRBV19 and TRBJ2-1, with TRBD1 matching 7 bases. The CDR3 extends over 15 amino acids. Germline V gene data show CDR1 as LNHDA and CDR2 as SQIVND (reference sequence). V dropped 4 bases and J dropped 6; count of bases not matched to a gene: 9.

On this clone: An end of the junction differs from the germline gene, which may be a read error. This chain links TRBV12-3 or TRBV12-4 with TRBJ1-1; TRBD1 might be the D (5 bases). This CDR3 is built from 12 residues. This chain's CDR3 is CASSRGGILGLF. The CDR3 DNA follows: TGTGCCAGCAGCCGGGGGGGGATTTTAGGGCTCTTT.

The chain combines TRBV5-4 with TRBJ2-6; TRBD1 agrees at 9 bases. Germline assignment: CDR1 SGHNT and CDR2 YYREEE (reference sequence). The CDR3 covers 17 residues. V lost 0 bases to trimming and J lost 0 bases; unmatched junction nucleotides: 1. CDR3 coding DNA: TGTGCCAGCAGCTTGGGACAGGGGGTCTCTGGGGCCAACGTCCTGACTTTC. It yields the protein CASSLGQGVSGANVLTF.

This clone was found once. The rearrangement uses TRBV7-9 and TRBJ1-5; TRBD1 is a possible D gene (5 bases). Trimming took off 1 base at V and 2 bases at J, with 9 bases between the two ends. Germline CDR1 reads SEHNR; CDR2 reads FQNEAQ (reference sequence). CDR3 length: 15 amino acids. For the CDR3, the DNA is TGTGCCAGCAGCTTAGACCCGGGGGGCAATCAGCCCCAGCATTTT. It specifies CASSLDPGGNQPQHF.